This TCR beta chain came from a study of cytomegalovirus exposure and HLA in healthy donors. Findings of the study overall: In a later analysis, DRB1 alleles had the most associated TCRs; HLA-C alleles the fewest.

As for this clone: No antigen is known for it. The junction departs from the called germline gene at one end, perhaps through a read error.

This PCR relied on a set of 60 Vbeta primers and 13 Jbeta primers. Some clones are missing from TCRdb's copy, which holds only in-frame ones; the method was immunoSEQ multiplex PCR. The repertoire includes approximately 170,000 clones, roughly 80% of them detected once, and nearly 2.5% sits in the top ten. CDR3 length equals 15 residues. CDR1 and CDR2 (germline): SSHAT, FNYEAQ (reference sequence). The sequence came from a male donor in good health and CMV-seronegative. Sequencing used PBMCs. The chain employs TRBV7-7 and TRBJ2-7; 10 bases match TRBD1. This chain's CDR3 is CASSRGQGNSYEQYF. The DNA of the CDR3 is TGTGCTAGCAGCCGGGGACAGGGGAACTCCTACGAGCAGTACTTC.